A selection of T cell receptor beta chains follows, all from one sample in a study of OX40 agonist ivuxolimab in advanced cancers. The assay was immunoSEQ multiplex PCR, and TCRdb's table has in-frame clones only and misses some. In the table there are 130,000 or so clones, 90% of which are singletons. Sequences were derived from CD4+ or CD8+ T cells sorted from blood, sampled in a trial of the OX40 agonist ivuxolimab. Receptor source: an adult with an advanced solid tumor such as melanoma, head and neck, liver or kidney cancer. Both conserved end residues are trimmed from each CDR3. The order of the fields is clone size, V gene, J gene, CDR3 protein. Clone sizes are given selectively: once, few, many, or a class where the clone is expanded.

size: NA
V: TRBV5-8
J: TRBJ2-7
CDR3: ASSPAGMSSYEQY

size: NA
V: TRBV19
J: TRBJ2-7
CDR3: ASSPRRTGFYEQY

size: NA
V: TRBV11-3
J: TRBJ2-3
CDR3: ASSLNLLAGGGAADTQY

size: NA
V: TRBV7-5
J: TRBJ2-7
CDR3: ARSPTPQGDDYEQY

size: NA
V: TRBV7-6
J: TRBJ1-1
CDR3: ASSSRLNTEAF

size: NA
V: TRBV19
J: TRBJ2-5
CDR3: ASSIAEERAQY

size: NA
V: TRBV7-9
J: TRBJ2-5
CDR3: ASSLEGLGDGQY

size: NA
V: TRBV9
J: TRBJ1-1
CDR3: ASSVQGTRTEAF

size: NA
V: TRBV9
J: TRBJ1-1
CDR3: ASSVPPGGVTEAF

size: NA
V: TRBV12-2
J: TRBJ1-4
CDR3: ASRYLRQEENEKLF

size: NA
V: TRBV6-6
J: TRBJ1-1
CDR3: ASTPGFTEAF

size: NA
V: TRBV7-6
J: TRBJ2-2
CDR3: ASSLAGGNTGELF

size: few
V: TRBV10-3
J: TRBJ1-1
CDR3: AVRGGMNTEAF

size: NA
V: TRBV4-1
J: TRBJ1-1
CDR3: ASSQGRGKTEAF

size: NA
V: TRBV19
J: TRBJ2-3
CDR3: ASSMSGDTDTQY

size: NA
V: TRBV6-5
J: TRBJ1-2
CDR3: ASSYEQNPRGGYT

size: NA
V: TRBV5-1
J: TRBJ2-1
CDR3: ASSLESRVSTSEQF

size: NA
V: TRBV5-6
J: TRBJ2-7
CDR3: ASSFGQGGGYEQY

size: NA
V: TRBV7-7
J: TRBJ2-3
CDR3: ASSPSTGNTDTQY

size: NA
V: TRBV5-1
J: TRBJ1-1
CDR3: ASSFFESGNTEAF

size: NA
V: TRBV7-9
J: TRBJ2-7
CDR3: ASSNNKGGRSGQY

size: NA
V: TRBV13
J: NA
CDR3: ASSLGRWDTGETQY

size: NA
V: TRBV28
J: TRBJ2-3
CDR3: ASSSTRTDTQY

size: NA
V: TRBV5-6
J: TRBJ2-4
CDR3: ASSNNRGAQNIQY

size: NA
V: TRBV7-8
J: TRBJ2-1
CDR3: ASSFRVVPESYNEQF

size: NA
V: TRBV15
J: TRBJ1-2
CDR3: ATSRGGASRVDSGYT